The entry that follows covers one T cell receptor beta chain sequence. It lacks a known antigen. No clone much larger than this one lies a single base away; base qualities are absent. The library came from the immunoSEQ multiplex PCR assay. The multiplex PCR relied on a mix of 60 forward primers for TCR Vbeta segments and 13 reverse primers for TCR Jbeta segments. Amplification of the CDR3 region of rearranged TCR beta genes was performed with a multiplex PCR assay on genomic DNA. The amplified TCR beta libraries were sequenced on the Illumina HiSeq System as 87-base-pair reads. Concerning the study's data processing: Across the roughly 700 repertoires, a later analysis counted approximately 83 million unique TCR beta chains, 8.5 million to 12 million of which were shared by at least two donors. A nearest-neighbor algorithm error-corrected the raw reads and collapsed the reads into unique sequences, merging closely related sequences to remove PCR and sequencing errors. CDR3 sequences were aligned to IMGT reference sequences to assign V, D and J gene segments. Each retained sequence needed at least a six-nucleotide match to both a V gene segment and a J gene segment. A rearrangement was called productive if the CDR3 had no stop codons and remained in frame with V and J, and every other rearrangement was called non-productive. CDR3 was defined by IMGT convention, running from the second conserved V-encoded cysteine to the conserved J-encoded phenylalanine. The earlier analysis of about 610 of the donors excluded any sequence lacking an unambiguous match to a single V gene segment. An earlier analysis of a few hundred of the donors called V segments functional above 56.7% productive rearrangements and segregating when the between-donor standard deviation exceeded 5%. To diagnose cytomegalovirus status from the catalog of TCR beta chain sequences, a statistical classification framework was built. In a later analysis, TCR nucleotide sequences were compared against IMGT/GENE-DB human TR gene sequences so that V and J genes could be assigned. A later analysis assigned CDR3 sequences and most-parsimonious VDJ recombination scenarios with the TCRdist pipeline. A later analysis defined each TCR beta chain by its CDR3 amino acid sequence plus V-gene family, and excluded reads lacking a unique V-gene family. To address suspected cross-contamination and a sequencing artifact, a later analysis removed several hundred highly shared, low-generation-probability nucleotide sequences. For each public chain, a later analysis derived a clonal expansion index from normalized ranks of inferred template counts within each repertoire. In a later analysis, generation probabilities were computed with a VDJ recombination model fitted to out-of-frame rearrangements, and the resulting probabilities were checked against IGoR. Hypergeometric tests were used in a later analysis to score TCR-TCR, TCR-HLA and TCR-CMV co-occurrence, with a repertoire-size bias correction applied to the TCR pairs. A later analysis estimated false discovery rates by permuting HLA or CMV assignments 20 times. In a later analysis, co-occurring TCRs were grouped with DBSCAN, and TCRdist sequence similarity was added when clustering was performed within HLA-allele-positive subsets. For co-occurrence clustering, repertoires with fewer than 30,000 or more than 120,000 public chains were excluded, along with four to six repertoires with anomalous nucleotide sharing. Sourced from immuneACCESS, this table was stored by TCRdb with only in-frame sequences that have V and J called. A share of the clones is absent; for the studies checked, an unresolved V gene accounts for under half, and the remainder has no known explanation. The V and J calls and clone size are taken from that table; D and trimming were inferred from the DNA. The sample table contains about 150,000 clones; only one count was recorded for about four fifths of them. The ten largest clones take up 3.5% of the sample.

The data belong to a study of cytomegalovirus exposure and HLA in healthy donors (TCRdb year 2017). Study-level background: According to an earlier analysis of a few hundred of the donors, about 180 million T cells yielded 117 million unique TCR beta sequences and 276 Gb of sequence data. An early release covering roughly 640 HLA-typed donors comprised roughly 300 gigabases of sequencing data and 85 million or so unique TCR sequences. Of the roughly 400 genotyped donors, about 80% fell in the genetic ancestry cluster associated with self-reported Caucasian donors. The study aimed to test whether cataloging public T cell receptors could reveal signatures of past pathogen exposure. Using immunosequencing, the study profiled T cell repertoires from 500 to 800 subjects and related those repertoires to cytomegalovirus serostatus. Besides the first cohort of roughly 640 subjects, a separate validation cohort made up of about 120 different subjects was used. The study combined high-throughput TCR immunosequencing, statistical association of individual TCRs with disease status, and machine learning to predict cytomegalovirus infection status. In a later analysis, previously published TCR beta repertoires from roughly 710 donors were re-analyzed and high-resolution HLA genotyping was added so that TCR occurrence patterns could be studied. The later analysis used no new phenotypic data to find candidate immune exposures, relying instead on TCR beta sequences and their occurrence across donors. An earlier analysis of fewer than 700 of the donors applied high-throughput TCR beta sequencing to assess whether each TCR beta V gene segment acted as functional or pseudogenic. Donor age, sex, ethnicity and CMV serostatus were collected together with the repertoire data. A later genetic analysis used genome-wide SNP genotypes for about 60% of the 666 donors, treating that subset as a discovery cohort. All discovery cohort repertoires had been generated using a single sequencing platform. Both class I and class II loci were covered by HLA typing, at four-digit resolution. The number of donors typed differed by locus, with about 629-630 for A, B, C, DRB1 and DQB1, about 500 for DQA1, 606 for DPA1, and around 450 for DPB1. A handful of DR-DQ haplotypes were handled as single units for association and clustering because linkage in the cohort was strong. On average, 235,054 unique TCR beta nucleotide sequences were sequenced per donor among 350 to 400 genotyped donors of the cohort, with about 17% of those sequences being non-productive.

In the germline V gene, CDR1 corresponds to MGHRA and CDR2 to YSYEKL. Relative to germline, V is 3 bases shorter and J is 7 bases shorter, with 13 bases between their ends. The CDR3 covers 14 residues, taking in both the cysteine and the phenylalanine. Just CDR3 DNA is preserved here, 42 bases in frame from base 1. The cohort consisted of 600 to 700 healthy bone marrow donors. Cohort members were all nominally healthy when sampled, although unrecorded immune exposures were likely present. Of the 670 or so cohort members, around 290 had positive CMV serostatus and fewer than 450 had negative CMV serostatus, and CMV serostatus was not recorded for the donor. Each donor provided a peripheral blood sample, and peripheral blood mononuclear cells were used for TCR beta sequencing. The Qiagen DNeasy Blood Extraction Kit was used to extract genomic DNA from the blood cell samples. The research as a whole found: Some IMGT-functional V segments, including TRBV6-2 and TRBV6-3, could not be distinguished by the 87-base-pair reads and were therefore excluded. Most TCR sequences were observed very rarely across donors, whereas some public TCRs were present in many individuals. In a later analysis, around 17,000 TCR beta sequences were associated with specific HLA alleles at a false discovery rate of 0.05. A later genetic analysis associated a missense DCLRE1C variant with V-gene and J-gene trimming of TCR beta chains, and an independent cohort replicated the association. In a later analysis, TCR association rates were found to vary across HLA loci, with the most associated TCRs seen for DRB1 alleles and the fewest for HLA-C alleles. Broadly in line with IMGT annotations, most TCR beta V segments showed up in productive rearrangements about 87% or about 30% of the time in an earlier analysis of around 600 of the donors. A total of fewer than 200 TCR beta chains were listed by the study as associated with cytomegalovirus. Several of the top co-occurrence clusters appeared to be linked to parvovirus B19, influenza, CMV and Epstein-Barr virus, according to a later analysis. Because some donors lacked HLA typing at each locus, the association tests relied only on the typed subset. In a later analysis, most CMV-associated TCR beta chains were found to appear HLA-restricted, with HLA associations seemingly driven largely by CMV exposure. In this cohort, only TCR beta chains were sequenced, and detectable features were limited by the absence of alpha or paired-chain data. The authors suggested that the approach could potentially be extended to other disease states and immunological phenotypes. In a later genetic analysis, fewer N-insertions in productive TCRs were reported among donors in an Asian-associated ancestry cluster than the approximately 710-donor mean. Sequencing depth was assumed to be roughly uniform across donors in the presence/absence analyses, though that assumption may not hold. The classifier was reported to diagnose cytomegalovirus status with high specificity and sensitivity in both the original cohort and the validation cohort. In vitro tests confirmed that a few of the cytomegalovirus-associated TCR beta chains recognize cytomegalovirus antigens. A later analysis found that HLA-associated TCR beta chains were more clonally expanded and had lower generation probabilities than equally common non-associated chains. Correlated functional status among segregating V segments might reflect linkage disequilibrium, but an unknown experimental factor could not be ruled out. Strong co-occurrence of HLA alleles, especially DR and DQ, made assigning TCR associations to individual alleles difficult. A further reported finding was that TCR beta sequences accurately predicted the HLA-A and HLA-B alleles for most subjects in the first cohort. The sequencing pipeline was judged likely to have produced a cluster of highly shared sequence variants as a technical artifact. Immune exposure information for the cohort was limited to CMV serostatus. Approximately 18 rarely observed V segments, including chromosome 9 orphons, were excluded from the earlier analysis of about 500 of the donors because counts were too low.

The sample comprised PBMCs. The chain was built from TRBV4-1 and TRBJ2-1; perhaps TRBD2 is the D gene, with 6 bases matching. This clonotype originated in a human donor in good health. For the CDR3, the sequence is CASSHPGTDNEQFF. The sequenced DNA is TGCGCCAGCAGCCATCCCGGGACTGATAATGAGCAGTTCTTC.